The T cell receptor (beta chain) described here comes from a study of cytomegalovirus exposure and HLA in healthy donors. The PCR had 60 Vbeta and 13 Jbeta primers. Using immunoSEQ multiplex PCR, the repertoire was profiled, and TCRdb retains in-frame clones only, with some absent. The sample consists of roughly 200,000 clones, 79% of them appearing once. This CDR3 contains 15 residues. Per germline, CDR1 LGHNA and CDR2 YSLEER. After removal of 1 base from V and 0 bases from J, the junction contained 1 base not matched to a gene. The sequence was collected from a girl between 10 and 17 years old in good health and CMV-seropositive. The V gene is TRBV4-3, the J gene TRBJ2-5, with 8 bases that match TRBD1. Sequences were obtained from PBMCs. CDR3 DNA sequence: TGCGCCAGCAGCCAAGGGACAGGGAACCAAGAGACCCAGTACTTC. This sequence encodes CASSQGTGNQETQYF.